The 22 T cell receptor beta chains below come from one sample, sequenced in a study of shared clonotypes between healthy human individuals (dated by TCRdb to about 2020). CD8 naive samples were obtained by positive selection for CCR7 among CD45RO-negative cells, yielding a CD45RA+CCR7+ population from which TemRA cells were excluded. The receptor library was made with the immunoSEQ multiplex PCR assay. TCRdb took this table from immuneACCESS and kept in-frame rearrangements with V and J called. Such tables lack part of the clones; where checked against another copy, unresolved V genes explain under half of the gap, and the rest is unexplained. Across this sample there are about 2.2 million clones, with over 85% seen only once. The ten largest clones represent less than 2% of the sample. The material sequenced was naive CD8+ T cells from PBMCs. Sample cell subset or site, as interpreted from the label and publication: CD45RA+CCR7+. These receptors came from a man aged 18 to 30 in good health. Some clones in this sample may be carry-over from other donors' samples.

The chain joins TRBV6-1 to TRBJ2-3; the D is unclear. V lost 2 bases and J lost 4, with 16 bases in between. Germline assignment: CDR1 MNHNS and CDR2 SASEGT. The CDR3 is 16 amino acids. The CDR3 DNA is TGTGCCAGCAGTGAATTTAGTGGGGTCCTTGCAGATACGCAGTATTTT. Amino acids: CASSEFSGVLADTQYF.

This chain joins TRBV13 and TRBJ1-2; the D gene is possibly TRBD1 (6 bases). The CDR3 totals 18 residues. CDR1 and CDR2 from the germline V gene are PRHDT and FYEKMQ (reference sequence). The ends were cut back, 5 bases at V and 1 base at J, with 23 bases in the middle. This chain's CDR3 is CASSPRTGSGGLNYGYTF. The CDR3 coding sequence is TGTGCCAGCAGCCCGCGAACAGGGTCCGGGGGCCTTAACTATGGCTACACCTTC.

The chain employs TRBV25-1 and TRBJ2-7; the D is unclear. Germline V gene lookup returns CDR1 MGHDK and CDR2 SYGVNS. V was clipped by 8 bases and J by 5 bases, with 10 bases between them. This CDR3 comprises 11 residues. CDR3 amino acids: CASGVGDEQYF. As DNA, the CDR3 is TGTGCCAGCGGCGTTGGGGACGAGCAGTACTTC.

This sequence joins TRBV5-6 and TRBJ2-7; no clear D. CDR3 length: 14 residues. Germline CDR1 is SGHDT and CDR2 is YYEEEE. V lost 2 bases to trimming and J lost 4 bases, with 13 bases between them. The CDR3 DNA reads TGTGCCAGCAGCTTCTCTAGTTTGGCGTACGAGCAGTACTTC. It specifies CASSFSSLAYEQYF. Full variable domain (outside the CDR3, taken from reference TRBV5-6 and TRBJ2-7): DAGVTQSPTHLIKTRGQQVTLRCSPKSGHDTVSWYQQALGQGPQFIFQYYEEEERQRGNFPDRFSGHQFPNYSSELNVNALLLGDSALYLCASSFSSLAYEQYFGPGTRLTVT.

The chain uses TRBV5-1 and TRBJ2-7; D could derive from TRBD1 or TRBD2 (6 bases each). The V and J ends lost 4 bases and 7 bases respectively, with 12 bases between them. The CDR3 totals 12 residues. From germline, CDR1 is SGHRS and CDR2 YFSETQ. CDR3 bases: TGCGCCAGCAGCCACAGGGCGGGAGAGCAGTACTTC. Its protein product is CASSHRAGEQYF.

V and J are TRBV6-1 and TRBJ2-5; either TRBD1 or TRBD2 may supply D (5 bases each). Germline assignment: CDR1 MNHNS and CDR2 SASEGT. This CDR3 spans 15 amino acids. Trimming removed 3 bases from V and 3 bases from J, with 14 bases in between. This CDR3 reads CASSDRRDGEETQYF. CDR3 nucleotide sequence: TGTGCCAGCAGTGACCGTAGGGACGGCGAAGAGACCCAGTACTTC.

The V and J genes are TRBV11-3 and TRBJ2-1; 7 bases line up with TRBD2. The CDR3 has 14 amino acids. Germline CDR1 reads SGHNT; CDR2 reads YENEEA. V was clipped by 1 base and J by 10 bases; unmatched bases: 7. The CDR3, as DNA: TGTGCCAGCAGCTTAGTTGGGGGGGAAACAGAGCAGTTCTTC. Amino acid sequence: CASSLVGGETEQFF.

V gene TRBV7-6 combines with J gene TRBJ2-7; possibly TRBD2 for D (6 bases). Looked up from germline, CDR1 is SGHVS and CDR2 is FNYEAQ. V was shortened by 4 bases and J by 0 bases, with 22 bases between the two germline ends. This CDR3 comprises 18 residues. In nucleotides, the CDR3 is TGTGCCAGCAGCTCCAACCCCCCCCGGCTAGCGAGCTCCTACGAGCAGTACTTC. It codes for CASSSNPPRLASSYEQYF.

J is TRBJ2-7 and V is TRBV9, with 11 nucleotides matching TRBD1. The germline gives CDR1 SGDLS, CDR2 YYNGEE. This CDR3 has 16 amino acids. V shed 1 base and J 2 bases; nucleotides not matched to a gene: 5. CDR3 protein: CASSVMGQGGPYEQYF. The CDR3 region has the DNA TGTGCCAGCAGCGTAATGGGACAGGGGGGACCCTACGAGCAGTACTTC.

The chain links TRBV28 to TRBJ2-5, with D possibly TRBD1 on 7 matching bases. Germline V gene lookup returns CDR1 MDHEN and CDR2 SYDVKM. CDR3 length: 16 residues. V dropped 5 bases and J dropped 4 bases, with 20 bases sitting between them. CDR3 sequence: CASSARQGGVGETQYF. The DNA of the CDR3 is TGTGCCAGCAGTGCAAGACAGGGAGGTGTAGGAGAGACCCAGTACTTC. The whole variable domain, filled in from reference TRBV28 and TRBJ2-5, reads DVKVTQSSRYLVKRTGEKVFLECVQDMDHENMFWYRQDPGLGLRLIYFSYDVKMKEKGDIPEGYSVSREKKERFSLILESASTNQTSMYLCASSARQGGVGETQYFGPGTRLLVL.

This chain uses TRBV10-2 with TRBJ2-7; D call uncertain. The CDR3 extends over 11 amino acids. Germline CDR1 and CDR2: WSHSY and SAAADI. V lost 7 bases to trimming and J lost 4 bases, with 8 bases between them. CDR3 in amino acids: CASTDHYEQYF. CDR3 bases: TGCGCCAGCACCGATCATTACGAGCAGTACTTC.

The V call is TRBV7-6, the J call TRBJ2-1; possible D gene TRBD1, 6 bases. Germline V CDR1 and CDR2: SGHVS, FNYEAQ. V shed 2 bases and J shed 3 bases, with 11 bases lying between them. This CDR3 region has 15 residues. The CDR3 nucleotides read TGTGCCAGCAGCTTAATTGCGGACAGCTACAATGAGCAGTTCTTC. Amino acids: CASSLIADSYNEQFF.

The chain recombines TRBV9 with TRBJ2-7; D possibly matches TRBD1 or TRBD2 (5 bases each). V lost 3 bases and J lost 5, with 18 bases in between. The CDR3 is 15 amino acids. The germline V gene has CDR1 SGDLS and CDR2 YYNGEE. As DNA, the CDR3 is TGTGCCAGCAGCGCCGGCGGCGGATTGGGGGACGAGCAGTACTTC. It yields the protein CASSAGGGLGDEQYF.

The chain combines TRBV28 with TRBJ2-1; 7 bases are shared with TRBD2. Trimming took 4 bases from V and 4 from J; bases not matched to a gene: 10. Germline V lookup: CDR1 MDHEN, CDR2 SYDVKM. CDR3 length: 16 residues. The CDR3 sequence is CASSSPGEGLYNEQFF. The CDR3 region has the DNA TGTGCCAGCAGTTCTCCGGGGGAGGGACTTTACAATGAGCAGTTCTTC.

The chain carries TRBV18 and TRBJ2-3, with D possibly TRBD1 on 6 matching bases. The germline V and J ends were trimmed by 3 bases and 4 bases, with 11 bases remaining between them. From germline, CDR1 is KGHSH and CDR2 LQKENI. The CDR3 has 14 amino acids. The CDR3 DNA reads as TGTGCCAGCTCACCCGACAGGAGCCCAGATACGCAGTATTTT. Residues: CASSPDRSPDTQYF.

J is TRBJ2-2 and V is TRBV4-2, with unresolved D. V lost 1 base to trimming and J lost 6 bases, with 12 bases between them. The CDR3 spans 15 residues. The germline V gene encodes CDR1 LGHNA and CDR2 YNFKEQ. In DNA form, the CDR3 reads TGTGCCAGCAGCCAAGTTCCCTCCAGCGCCGGGGAGCTGTTTTTT. This encodes CASSQVPSSAGELFF.

This CDR3 is CAISESAYGYTF. As DNA, the CDR3 is TGTGCCATCAGTGAGTCCGCGTATGGCTACACCTTC. The chain employs TRBV10-3 and TRBJ1-2; D gene unclear. The CDR3 runs 12 residues. CDR1 and CDR2 (germline): ENHRY, SYGVKD. V dropped 0 bases and J dropped 5 bases, with 4 bases sitting between them.

In nucleotides, the CDR3 is TGTGCCAGCAGCTCAACGAGGGAGGACATTCAGTACTTC. It translates to CASSSTREDIQYF. The chain couples TRBV7-9 to TRBJ2-4; perhaps TRBD2 as D (6 bases). This CDR3 contains 13 residues. The germline CDR1 and CDR2 sequences are SEHNR and FQNEAQ (reference sequence). Trimming cost V 4 bases and J 8 bases, with 12 bases left between them.

The J gene is TRBJ2-7, the V gene TRBV4-2, with 10 bases aligning to TRBD2. Germline V lookup: CDR1 LGHNA, CDR2 YNFKEQ. The CDR3 totals 16 residues. After removal of 0 bases from V and 3 bases from J, the junction contained 5 bases not matched to a gene. The CDR3 bases are TGTGCCAGCAGCCAAGATCGGGTAGCGGGAGGCTACGAGCAGTACTTC. Protein sequence: CASSQDRVAGGYEQYF.

This chain links TRBV15 with TRBJ2-7; no clear D gene. With 1 base removed from V and 6 bases from J, the gap between germline ends came to 16 bases. CDR3 size: 15 residues. CDR1 is LNHNV and CDR2 is YYDKDF in the germline V gene (reference sequence). Here the CDR3 reads CATSRARVQASEQYF. The CDR3 DNA sequence: TGTGCCACCAGCAGAGCCCGGGTCCAGGCCTCCGAGCAGTACTTC.

The rearrangement joins TRBV19 to TRBJ2-2; TRBD2 matches at 9 bases. With V trimmed by 3 bases and J by 6 bases, 5 bases remained unmatched. The CDR3 loop spans 15 amino acids. Germline V gene sequence: CDR1 LNHDA, CDR2 SQIVND (reference sequence). CDR3 sequence (DNA): TGTGCCAGTAGTATTGGTAGCGGGAGAGCCGGGGAGCTGTTTTTT. This encodes CASSIGSGRAGELFF.

V usage is TRBV2 and J usage is TRBJ2-5, with D unclear. The germline V and J ends were trimmed by 6 bases and 5 bases, with 13 bases remaining between them. CDR3 length: 13 residues. Germline V gene sequence: CDR1 SNHLY, CDR2 FYNNEI. For the CDR3, the DNA is TGTGCCAGCAGAAAAGAGTCCGGGGAGACCCAGTACTTC. Protein: CASRKESGETQYF. Complete variable domain (other parts from reference TRBV2 and TRBJ2-5): EPEVTQTPSHQVTQMGQEVILRCVPISNHLYFYWYRQILGQKVEFLVSFYNNEISEKSEIFDDQFSVERPDGSNFTLKIRSTKLEDSAMYFCASRKESGETQYFGPGTRLLVL.